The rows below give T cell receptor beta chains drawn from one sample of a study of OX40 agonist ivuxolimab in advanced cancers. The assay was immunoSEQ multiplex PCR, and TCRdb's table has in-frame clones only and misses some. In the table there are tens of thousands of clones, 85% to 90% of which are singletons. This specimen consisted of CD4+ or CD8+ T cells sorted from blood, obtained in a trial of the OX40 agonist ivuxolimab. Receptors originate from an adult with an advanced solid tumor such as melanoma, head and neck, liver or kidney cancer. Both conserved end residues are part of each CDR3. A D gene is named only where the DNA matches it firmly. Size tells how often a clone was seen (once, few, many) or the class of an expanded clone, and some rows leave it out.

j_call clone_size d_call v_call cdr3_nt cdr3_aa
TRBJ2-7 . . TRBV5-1 TGCGCCAGCAGCCCCCAGGACGGCTCCTACGAGCAGTACTTC CASSPQDGSYEQYF
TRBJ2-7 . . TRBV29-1 TGCAGCGTTGAACCCGGCGCTAGGAGCGGCGAGCAGTACTTC CSVEPGARSGEQYF
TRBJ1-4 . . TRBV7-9 TGTGCCACCAGCCGGGGGACTAATGAAAAACTGTTTTTT CATSRGTNEKLFF
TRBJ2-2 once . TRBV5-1 TGCGCCAGCAGCCCCTCTGACGGCGCCGGGGAGCTGTTTTTT CASSPSDGAGELFF
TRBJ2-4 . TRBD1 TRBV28 TGTGCCGGACAGGGACTAGCCAAAAACATTCAGTACTTC CAGQGLAKNIQYF
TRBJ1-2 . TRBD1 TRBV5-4 TGTGCCAGCAGTACCGGACAGGGTAACTATGGCTACACCTTC CASSTGQGNYGYTF
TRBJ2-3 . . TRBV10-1 TGCGCCAGCAGCTTCACCCAGGGGTCTAGCACAGATACGCAGTATTTT CASSFTQGSSTDTQYF
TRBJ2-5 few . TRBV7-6 TGTGCCAGCAGCAAAGGACGTGAGCTCCGAGAGACCCAGTACTTC CASSKGRELRETQYF
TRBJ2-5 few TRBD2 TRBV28 TGTGCCAGCAGTTTTCACCAGGGAGGGCAAGAGACCCAGTACTTC CASSFHQGGQETQYF
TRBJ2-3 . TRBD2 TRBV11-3 TGTGCCAGCAGCCAAAGCGGGAGGGGCCCAGATACGCAGTATTTT CASSQSGRGPDTQYF
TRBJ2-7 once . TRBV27 TGTGCCAGCAGTTTGGGCAAGACCTACGAGCAGTACTTC CASSLGKTYEQYF
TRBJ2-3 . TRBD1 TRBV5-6 TGTGCCAGCAGCTTGCCGCGACAGGGTGGTTTGTTAGCAGATACGCAGTATTTT CASSLPRQGGLLADTQYF
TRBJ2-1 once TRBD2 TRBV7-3 TGTGCCAGCAGTCGGACTAGCGGGGGCCAGAGCTCCTACAATGAGCAGTTCTTC CASSRTSGGQSSYNEQFF